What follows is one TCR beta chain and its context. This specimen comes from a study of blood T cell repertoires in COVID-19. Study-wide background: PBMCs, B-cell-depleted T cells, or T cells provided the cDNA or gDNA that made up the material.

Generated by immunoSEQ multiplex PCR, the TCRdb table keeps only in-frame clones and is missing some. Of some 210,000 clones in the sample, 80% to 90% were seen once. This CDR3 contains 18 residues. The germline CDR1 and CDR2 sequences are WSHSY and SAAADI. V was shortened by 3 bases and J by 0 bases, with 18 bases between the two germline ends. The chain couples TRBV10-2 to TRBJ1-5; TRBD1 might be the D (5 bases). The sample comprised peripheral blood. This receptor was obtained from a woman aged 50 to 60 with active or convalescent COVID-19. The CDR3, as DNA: TGCGCCAGCAGTGAAGGAAGGGCAAGGGGATATAGCAATCAGCCCCAGCATTTT. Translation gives CASSEGRARGYSNQPQHF.